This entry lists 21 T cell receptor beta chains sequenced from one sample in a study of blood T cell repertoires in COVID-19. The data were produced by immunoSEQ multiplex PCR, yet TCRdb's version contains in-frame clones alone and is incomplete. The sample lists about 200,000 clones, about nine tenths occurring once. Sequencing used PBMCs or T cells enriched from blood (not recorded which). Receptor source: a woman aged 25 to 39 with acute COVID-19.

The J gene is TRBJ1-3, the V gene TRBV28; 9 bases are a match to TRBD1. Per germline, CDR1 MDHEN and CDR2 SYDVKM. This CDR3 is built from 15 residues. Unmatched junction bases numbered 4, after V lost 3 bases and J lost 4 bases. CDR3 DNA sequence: TGTGCCAGCAGTTTTCACAGGGGGCAAGGAAACACCATATATTTT. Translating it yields CASSFHRGQGNTIYF.

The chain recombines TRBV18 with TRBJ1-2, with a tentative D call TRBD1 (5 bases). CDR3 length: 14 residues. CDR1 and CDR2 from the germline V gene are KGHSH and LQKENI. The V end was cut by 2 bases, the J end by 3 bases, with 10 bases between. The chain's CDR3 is CASSPGADYYGYTF. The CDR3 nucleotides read TGTGCCAGCTCACCAGGGGCGGATTACTATGGCTACACCTTC.

This CDR3 reads CASIGYTEAFF. The DNA of the CDR3 is TGTGCCAGTATTGGCTACACTGAAGCTTTCTTT. The chain uses TRBV19 and TRBJ1-1, with no clear D. V lost 7 bases and J 3 bases, leaving 6 bases between the germline ends. The CDR3 length is 11 residues. CDR1 and CDR2 (germline): LNHDA, SQIVND (reference sequence).

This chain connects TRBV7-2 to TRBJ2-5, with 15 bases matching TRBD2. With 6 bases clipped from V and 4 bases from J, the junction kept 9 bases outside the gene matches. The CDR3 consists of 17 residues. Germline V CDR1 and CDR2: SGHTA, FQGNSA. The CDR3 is CASRDGLAGGRSETQYF. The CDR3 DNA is TGTGCCAGCAGAGATGGACTAGCGGGGGGGCGGTCAGAGACCCAGTACTTC.

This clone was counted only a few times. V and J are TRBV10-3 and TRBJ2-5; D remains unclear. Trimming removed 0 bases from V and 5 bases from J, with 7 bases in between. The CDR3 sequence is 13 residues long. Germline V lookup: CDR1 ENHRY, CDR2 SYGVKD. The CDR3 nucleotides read TGTGCCATCAGTGAGTCCCAGTACGAGACCCAGTACTTC. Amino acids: CAISESQYETQYF.

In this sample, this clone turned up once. The CDR3 protein is CASSQYLTTGGNQPQHF. The CDR3 DNA follows: TGTGCCAGCTCTCAGTACCTCACGACAGGGGGGAATCAGCCCCAGCATTTT. The rearrangement links TRBV18 to TRBJ1-5; 9 bases match TRBD1. CDR3 length equals 17 residues. V gave up 6 bases and J gave up 4 bases; unmatched junction bases: 13. Germline lookup yields CDR1 KGHSH and CDR2 LQKENI.

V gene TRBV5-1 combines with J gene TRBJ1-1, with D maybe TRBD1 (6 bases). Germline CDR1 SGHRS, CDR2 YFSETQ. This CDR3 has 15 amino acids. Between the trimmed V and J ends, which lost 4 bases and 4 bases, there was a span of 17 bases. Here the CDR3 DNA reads TGCGCCAGCAGCCTCACAACAGGGTACGGCACTGAAGCTTTCTTT. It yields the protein CASSLTTGYGTEAFF.

CDR3 amino acids: CASSFGGLGSGEKLFF. CDR3 nucleotides: TGCGCCAGCTCGTTCGGGGGACTTGGATCTGGGGAAAAACTGTTTTTT. This sequence joins TRBV10-1 and TRBJ1-4; D perhaps matches TRBD1 (5 bases). Germline assignment: CDR1 WNHNN and CDR2 SYGVQD (reference sequence). This CDR3 region has 16 residues. V shed 8 bases and J shed 8 bases, with 24 bases lying between them.

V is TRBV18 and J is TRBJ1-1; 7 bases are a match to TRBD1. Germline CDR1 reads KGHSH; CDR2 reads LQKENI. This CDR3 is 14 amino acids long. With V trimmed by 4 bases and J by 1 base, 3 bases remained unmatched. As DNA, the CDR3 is TGTGCCAGCTCACGGGACAGCCAGAACACTGAAGCTTTCTTT. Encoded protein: CASSRDSQNTEAFF.

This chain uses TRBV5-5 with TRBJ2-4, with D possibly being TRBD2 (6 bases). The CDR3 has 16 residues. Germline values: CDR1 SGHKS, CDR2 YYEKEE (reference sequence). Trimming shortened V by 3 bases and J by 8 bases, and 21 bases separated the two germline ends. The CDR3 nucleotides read TGTGCCAGCAGCTCGGGGGAAGGACATTATCTAGACATTCAGTACTTC. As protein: CASSSGEGHYLDIQYF.

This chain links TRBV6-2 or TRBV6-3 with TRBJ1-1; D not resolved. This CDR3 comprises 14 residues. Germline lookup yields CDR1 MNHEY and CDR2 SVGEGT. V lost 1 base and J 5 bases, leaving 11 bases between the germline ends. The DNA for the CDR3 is TGTGCCAGCAGTTACTTGTGGGCGTGGACTGAAGCTTTCTTT. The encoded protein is CASSYLWAWTEAFF.

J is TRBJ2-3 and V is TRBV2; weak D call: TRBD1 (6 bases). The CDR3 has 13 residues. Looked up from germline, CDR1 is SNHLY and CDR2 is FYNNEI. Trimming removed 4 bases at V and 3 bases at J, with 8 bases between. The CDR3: CASSARGTDTQYF. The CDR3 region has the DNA TGTGCCAGCAGTGCTAGGGGGACAGATACGCAGTATTTT.

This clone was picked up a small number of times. CDR3 region: CASSGRPGQGTFTGELFF. The CDR3 bases are TGTGCCAGCAGCGGGCGACCGGGACAGGGGACCTTCACCGGGGAGCTGTTTTTT. The chain combines TRBV9 with TRBJ2-2, with TRBD1 identical over 10 bases. Germline CDR1 is SGDLS and CDR2 is YYNGEE. The trim removed 3 bases at V and 4 bases at J, leaving 12 bases unmatched. CDR3 length equals 18 residues. The full variable domain, rest sourced from reference TRBV9 and TRBJ2-2, is DSGVTQTPKHLITATGQRVTLRCSPRSGDLSVYWYQQSLDQGLQFLIQYYNGEERAKGNILERFSAQQFPDLHSELNLSSLELGDSALYFCASSGRPGQGTFTGELFFGEGSRLTVL.

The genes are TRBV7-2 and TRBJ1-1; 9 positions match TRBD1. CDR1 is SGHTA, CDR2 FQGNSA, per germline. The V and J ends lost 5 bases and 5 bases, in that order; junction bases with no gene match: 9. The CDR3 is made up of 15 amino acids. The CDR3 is CASSIQTGGNTEAFF. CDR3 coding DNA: TGTGCCAGCAGCATACAAACAGGGGGCAATACTGAAGCTTTCTTT.

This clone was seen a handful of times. The CDR3 nucleotides read TGTGCCAGCAGCTTAGTGGGGACTCCCTCCTACGAGCAGTACTTC. The encoded protein is CASSLVGTPSYEQYF. V is TRBV7-2 and J is TRBJ2-7; the D gene is possibly TRBD2 (6 bases). CDR1 is SGHTA and CDR2 is FQGNSA in the germline V gene. The CDR3 runs to 15 residues. The V end lost 1 base, the J end lost 0 bases, and 10 bases lay between the germline ends. The full variable domain, with the rest looked up from reference TRBV7-2 and TRBJ2-7, is GAGVSQSPSNKVTEKGKDVELRCDPISGHTALYWYRQSLGQGLEFLIYFQGNSAPDKSGLPSDRFSAERTGGSVSTLTIQRTQQEDSAVYLCASSLVGTPSYEQYFGPGTRLTVT.

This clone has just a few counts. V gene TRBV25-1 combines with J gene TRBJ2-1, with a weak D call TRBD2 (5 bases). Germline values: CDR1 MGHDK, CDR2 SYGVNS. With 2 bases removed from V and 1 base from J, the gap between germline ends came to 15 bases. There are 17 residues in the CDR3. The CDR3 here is CASSEEGRRPSYNEQFF. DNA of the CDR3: TGTGCCAGCAGTGAAGAAGGTAGGAGGCCATCCTACAATGAGCAGTTCTTC.

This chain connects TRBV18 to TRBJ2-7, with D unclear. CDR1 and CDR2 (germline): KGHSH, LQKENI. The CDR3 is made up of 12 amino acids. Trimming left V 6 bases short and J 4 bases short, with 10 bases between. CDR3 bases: TGTGCCAGCTCGACCCCAGGTTACGAGCAGTACTTC. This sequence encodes CASSTPGYEQYF.

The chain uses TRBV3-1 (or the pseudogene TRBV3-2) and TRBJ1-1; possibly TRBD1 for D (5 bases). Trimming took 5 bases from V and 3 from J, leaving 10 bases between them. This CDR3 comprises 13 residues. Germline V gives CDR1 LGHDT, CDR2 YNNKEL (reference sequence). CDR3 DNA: TGTGCCAGCAGCGTCGGGGGGTACACTGAAGCTTTCTTT. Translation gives CASSVGGYTEAFF.

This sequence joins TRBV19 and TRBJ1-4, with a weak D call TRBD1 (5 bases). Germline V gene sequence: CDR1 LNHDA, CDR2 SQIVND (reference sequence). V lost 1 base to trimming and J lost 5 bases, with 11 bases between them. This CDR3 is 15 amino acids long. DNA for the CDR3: TGTGCCAGTAGTATAGGAGGGACTCTAAATGAAAAACTGTTTTTT. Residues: CASSIGGTLNEKLFF.

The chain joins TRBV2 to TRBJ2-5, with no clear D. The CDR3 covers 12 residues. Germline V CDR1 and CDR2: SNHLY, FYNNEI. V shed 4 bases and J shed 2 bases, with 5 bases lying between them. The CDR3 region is CASSVAQETQYF. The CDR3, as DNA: TGTGCCAGCAGTGTGGCACAAGAGACCCAGTACTTC. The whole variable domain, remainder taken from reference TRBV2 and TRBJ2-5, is EPEVTQTPSHQVTQMGQEVILRCVPISNHLYFYWYRQILGQKVEFLVSFYNNEISEKSEIFDDQFSVERPDGSNFTLKIRSTKLEDSAMYFCASSVAQETQYFGPGTRLLVL.

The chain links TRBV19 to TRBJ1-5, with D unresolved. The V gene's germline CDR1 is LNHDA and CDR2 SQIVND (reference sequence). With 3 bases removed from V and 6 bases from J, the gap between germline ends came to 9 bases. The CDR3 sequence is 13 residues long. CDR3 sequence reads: CASSILNGQPQHF. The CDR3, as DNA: TGTGCCAGTAGTATTTTAAACGGTCAGCCCCAGCATTTT.